These 15 T cell receptor beta chains share one sample of origin, sequenced in a study of blood T cell repertoires in COVID-19. The protocol was immunoSEQ multiplex PCR, while the TCRdb copy is restricted to in-frame clones and leaves out a portion. The sample holds 150,000 to 160,000 clones, about 90% seen once. Sequenced: peripheral blood. Receptors were obtained from a man aged 50-60 years with acute or convalescent COVID-19.

V gene TRBV20-1 combines with J gene TRBJ1-1, with 7 bases that match TRBD1. The CDR3 length is 14 residues. J lost 0 bases, V lost 3 bases, and 4 bases had no gene match. The V gene's germline CDR1 is DFQATT and CDR2 SNEGSKA (reference sequence). Here the CDR3 reads CSASSQGVNTEAFF. Here the CDR3 DNA reads TGCAGTGCTAGTTCCCAGGGGGTGAACACTGAAGCTTTCTTT.

The V call is TRBV18, the J call TRBJ1-5; 7 bases map to TRBD1. J was trimmed by 1 base and V by 5 bases; bases with no gene match: 2. This CDR3 has 14 residues. Germline values: CDR1 KGHSH, CDR2 LQKENI. CDR3 DNA sequence: TGTGCCAGCTCAGCGGGACAGAGCAATCAGCCCCAGCATTTT. This codes for CASSAGQSNQPQHF. Full variable domain (outside the CDR3, taken from reference TRBV18 and TRBJ1-5): NAGVMQNPRHLVRRRGQEARLRCSPMKGHSHVYWYRQLPEEGLKFMVYLQKENIIDESGMPKERFSAEFPKEGPSILRIQQVVRGDSAAYFCASSAGQSNQPQHFGDGTRLSIL.

V is TRBV30 and J is TRBJ2-5, with 8 bases identical to TRBD2. V gave up 3 bases and J gave up 4 bases; unmatched junction bases: 7. This CDR3 contains 14 residues. Per germline, CDR1 GTSNPN and CDR2 SVGIG (reference sequence). DNA for the CDR3: TGTGCCTGGAGGACCGGGGGGGGCCGAGAGACCCAGTACTTC. Amino acids: CAWRTGGGRETQYF.

J is TRBJ2-1 and V is TRBV27, with 9 bases fitting TRBD1. Germline V lookup: CDR1 MNHEY, CDR2 SMNVEV (reference sequence). CDR3 length: 16 residues. With 6 bases clipped from V and 6 bases from J, the junction kept 12 bases outside the gene matches. The CDR3, as DNA: TGTGCCAGCAGCCAATCCGCCGGGACAGGGCCCAATGAGCAGTTCTTC. Amino acid sequence: CASSQSAGTGPNEQFF.

CDR3 amino acids: CASALTSMREQYF. The CDR3 DNA is TGTGCCAGCGCTCTGACTTCGATGAGGGAGCAGTACTTC. This chain joins TRBV7-3 and TRBJ2-7; D is uncertain. Germline V gives CDR1 SGHTA, CDR2 FQGTGA. The CDR3 spans 13 residues. The V gene lost 8 bases and the J gene lost 7 bases, with 18 bases spanning the gap. The full variable domain, completed using reference TRBV7-3 and TRBJ2-7, is GAGVSQTPSNKVTEKGKYVELRCDPISGHTALYWYRQSLGQGPEFLIYFQGTGAADDSGLPNDRFFAVRPEGSVSTLKIQRTERGDSAVYLCASALTSMREQYFGPGTRLTVT.

The genes are TRBV28 and TRBJ2-4; 7 bases line up with TRBD1. The length of the CDR3 is 14 residues. CDR1 is MDHEN, CDR2 SYDVKM, per germline. With 5 bases clipped from V and 6 bases from J, the junction kept 7 bases outside the gene matches. The CDR3 spells CASSDDRVGNIQYF. CDR3 bases: TGTGCCAGCAGTGACGACAGGGTGGGAAACATTCAGTACTTC.

CDR3 amino acids: CASSRVSGANTGELFF. The DNA for the CDR3 is TGTGCCAGCAGCCGAGTTAGCGGAGCGAACACCGGGGAGCTGTTTTTT. The rearrangement uses TRBV3-1 (or the pseudogene TRBV3-2) and TRBJ2-2; perhaps TRBD2 as D (6 bases). This CDR3 comprises 16 residues. V was pared by 4 bases and J by 0 bases, with 12 bases between. Looked up from germline, CDR1 is LGHDT and CDR2 is YNNKEL (reference sequence).

This chain connects TRBV4-1 to TRBJ1-1; D is uncertain. Germline loops: CDR1 MGHRA, CDR2 YSYEKL. This CDR3 comprises 12 residues. V was shortened by 2 bases and J by 2 bases, with 3 bases between the two germline ends. This CDR3 is CASSQTNTEAFF. CDR3 coding DNA: TGCGCCAGCAGCCAAACTAACACTGAAGCTTTCTTT.

The chain uses TRBV2 and TRBJ2-5, with D possibly being TRBD1 (6 bases). The V gene's germline CDR1 is SNHLY and CDR2 FYNNEI. This CDR3 spans 15 amino acids. V was clipped by 2 bases and J by 0 bases, with 10 bases between them. The CDR3 is CASSEFGTNQETQYF. CDR3 in DNA: TGTGCCAGCAGTGAATTTGGGACAAACCAAGAGACCCAGTACTTC.

The chain joins TRBV5-1 to TRBJ2-3; tentatively, D is TRBD2 (6 bases). The CDR3 totals 14 residues. CDR1 and CDR2 from the germline V gene are SGHRS and YFSETQ. V dropped 4 bases and J dropped 5 bases, with 14 bases sitting between them. This CDR3 reads CASSGQGGRDTQYF. In DNA, the CDR3 is TGCGCCAGCAGCGGCCAGGGAGGCCGAGATACGCAGTATTTT.

For the CDR3, the DNA is TGTGCCAGCTCCCCGCAGGGCGATCAGCCCCAGCATTTT. This gives the protein CASSPQGDQPQHF. V and J are TRBV18 and TRBJ1-5; D perhaps matches TRBD1 (5 bases). Germline CDR1 is KGHSH and CDR2 is LQKENI. The CDR3 runs 13 residues. Trimming shortened V by 6 bases and J by 5 bases, and 11 bases separated the two germline ends.

The V and J genes are TRBV11-2 and TRBJ2-2; D gene uncertain. This CDR3 comprises 11 residues. V lost 6 bases and J lost 4, with 3 bases in between. CDR1 is SGHAT, CDR2 FQNNGV, per germline. CDR3 bases: TGTGCCAGCAGTCGCACCGGGGAGCTGTTTTTT. This sequence encodes CASSRTGELFF.

The chain couples TRBV2 to TRBJ2-7; a possible D gene is TRBD1 (6 bases). Trimming took off 6 bases at V and 4 bases at J, with 13 bases between the two ends. The CDR3 has 13 residues. Germline V gene lookup returns CDR1 SNHLY and CDR2 FYNNEI. The CDR3 DNA reads TGTGCCAGCAGAGGGGACAACCAGTACGAGCAGTACTTC. Its translation: CASRGDNQYEQYF.

The V gene is TRBV16, the J gene TRBJ2-1, with 9 bases that match TRBD1. The germline gives CDR1 KGHSY, CDR2 FQNENV. J lost 4 bases, V lost 3 bases, and 7 bases had no gene match. This CDR3 contains 16 residues. The CDR3 nucleotides read TGTGCCAGCAGCCAGCCGGGACAGGGTACTTACAATGAGCAGTTCTTC. Translation gives CASSQPGQGTYNEQFF.

This clone was seen just once. The rearrangement links TRBV28 to TRBJ2-3; TRBD2 matches 8 bases. Germline V gene data show CDR1 as MDHEN and CDR2 as SYDVKM. V lost 5 bases and J lost 3; bases outside the gene matches: 4. This CDR3 has 14 amino acids. The CDR3 reads CASSASGWTDTQYF. The CDR3 nucleotides read TGTGCCAGCAGTGCTAGCGGGTGGACAGATACGCAGTATTTT.